The 13 T cell receptor beta chains listed next were all sequenced from one sample in a study of shared clonotypes between healthy human individuals. Here immunoSEQ multiplex PCR was the method, and the copy in TCRdb shows in-frame clones only, minus some. The sample comprises about 2.5 million clones, about nine tenths of which are singletons, and 0.37% rests with the top ten. The sequenced sample was naive CD4+ T cells from PBMCs. Specified subset: CD45RA+ positively selected. Every receptor here comes from a man younger than 35 in good health. Some clones in this sample may be carry-over from other donors' samples.

A word on this clone: Other DNA sequences in the sample encode the same CDR3. This chain joins TRBV28 and TRBJ2-6, with D unclear. The germline CDR1 and CDR2 sequences are MDHEN and SYDVKM. The CDR3 length is 14 residues. V was cut by 6 bases and J by 1 base, with 7 bases left in between. The CDR3 DNA reads TGTGCCAGCAGCACTCATTCTGGGGCCAACGTCCTGACTTTC. It encodes CASSTHSGANVLTF.

The chain couples TRBV5-1 to TRBJ1-4; D gene ambiguous. The CDR3 consists of 14 residues. Trimming removed 1 base at V and 3 bases at J, with 7 bases between. Per the germline V gene, CDR1 is SGHRS and CDR2 is YFSETQ. CDR3 amino acids: CASSLSSPNEKLFF. CDR3 in DNA: TGCGCCAGCAGCTTGTCCAGTCCTAATGAAAAACTGTTTTTT.

The chain is built from TRBV12-5 and TRBJ2-2; the D gene is possibly TRBD2 (6 bases). CDR1 is LGHNT, CDR2 FRNRAP, per germline. The CDR3 has 16 residues. V lost 7 bases and J 0 bases, leaving 15 bases between the germline ends. In nucleotides, the CDR3 is TGTGCTAGTGCTTCCCGGGACTTCTCGAACACCGGGGAGCTGTTTTTT. It encodes CASASRDFSNTGELFF.

In this sample, this clone turned up once. This CDR3 is also generated by other DNA sequences in the sample. This sequence joins TRBV5-1 and TRBJ2-3; possible D gene TRBD2, 5 bases. Trimming removed 4 bases from V and 6 bases from J, with 9 bases in between. The CDR3 has 12 amino acids. Germline CDR1 is SGHRS and CDR2 is YFSETQ. The CDR3 loop reads CASSLRGDTQYF. The CDR3 nucleotides read TGCGCCAGCAGCCTACGAGGGGATACGCAGTATTTT.

The CDR3 DNA reads as TGTGCCAGCAGCTCAAATCCAGGGGGGCTCTATGGCTACACCTTC. Encoded protein: CASSSNPGGLYGYTF. The rearrangement uses TRBV5-5 and TRBJ1-2; 7 bases agree with TRBD1. CDR1 SGHKS and CDR2 YYEKEE come from the germline V gene (reference sequence). V lost 3 bases to trimming and J lost 4 bases; unmatched junction nucleotides: 9. This CDR3 region has 15 residues.

This chain uses TRBV4-3 with TRBJ1-4, with TRBD1 as a possible D gene (5 bases). CDR1 LGHNA and CDR2 YSLEER come from the germline V gene. The CDR3 spans 13 residues. V was cut by 2 bases and J by 10 bases, with 11 bases left in between. CDR3 coding DNA: TGCGCCAGCAGCCAACAGGGAGTCGGAAAACTGTTTTTT. Encoded protein: CASSQQGVGKLFF.

This clone showed up just once. This chain links TRBV4-1 with TRBJ1-5; no clear D gene. Trimming pared 3 bases from V and 3 bases from J, leaving 15 bases between. The germline V gene has CDR1 MGHRA and CDR2 YSYEKL. The CDR3 covers 16 residues. The CDR3, as DNA: TGCGCCAGCAGCCAGTCCTCGGCAGCGAACAATCAGCCCCAGCATTTT. Translated: CASSQSSAANNQPQHF.

The chain joins TRBV19 to TRBJ1-5; D gene ambiguous. With 7 bases removed from V and 3 bases from J, the gap between germline ends came to 16 bases. Germline V lookup: CDR1 LNHDA, CDR2 SQIVND (reference sequence). The CDR3 contains 15 residues. CDR3 sequence (DNA): TGTGCCAGTAACGATCCGACCGGGTTCAATCAGCCCCAGCATTTT. Encoded protein: CASNDPTGFNQPQHF.

The genes are TRBV28 and TRBJ2-7; D is tentatively TRBD1 or TRBD2 (7 bases each). CDR1 and CDR2 (germline): MDHEN, SYDVKM. The CDR3 has 15 residues. The V end lost 6 bases, the J end lost 6 bases, and 21 bases lay between the germline ends. The CDR3 sequence: CASRRQGSGISEQYF. The CDR3 region has the DNA TGTGCCAGCAGAAGACAGGGCAGCGGGATCAGCGAGCAGTACTTC. The full variable domain, completed using reference TRBV28 and TRBJ2-7, is DVKVTQSSRYLVKRTGEKVFLECVQDMDHENMFWYRQDPGLGLRLIYFSYDVKMKEKGDIPEGYSVSREKKERFSLILESASTNQTSMYLCASRRQGSGISEQYFGPGTRLTVT.

There are a few counts of this clone. The chain has TRBV6-6 and TRBJ1-2; 7 bases align to TRBD1. CDR3 length: 13 amino acids. Germline CDR1 reads MNHNY; CDR2 reads SVGAGI (reference sequence). V shed 7 bases, J shed 6 bases, and the junction held 8 bases outside the gene matches. CDR3 in amino acids: CASTTGRLDGYTF. In DNA form, the CDR3 reads TGTGCCAGCACGACAGGGAGGCTAGATGGCTACACCTTC.

This clone was detected a few times. This rearrangement joins TRBV4-3 to TRBJ2-7; 10 nucleotides align to TRBD2. Per the germline V gene, CDR1 is LGHNA and CDR2 is YSLEER. The CDR3 consists of 17 residues. V lost 0 bases and J lost 2; bases outside the gene matches: 7. CDR3 in amino acids: CASSQEGGTSVAYEQYF. DNA for the CDR3: TGCGCCAGCAGCCAAGAGGGCGGGACTAGCGTAGCCTACGAGCAGTACTTC.

The chain couples TRBV15 to TRBJ2-3; maybe TRBD2 (6 bases). The germline gives CDR1 LNHNV, CDR2 YYDKDF (reference sequence). Between the trimmed V and J ends, which lost 4 bases and 6 bases, there was a span of 20 bases. This CDR3 contains 16 residues. CDR3 bases: TGTGCCACCAGCAAAGTACAGGCTCCGGGGGTGGATACGCAGTATTTT. Translated: CATSKVQAPGVDTQYF.

V gene TRBV23-1 combines with J gene TRBJ1-5; D possibly corresponds to TRBD1 (5 bases). TRBV23-1 is filed as an ORF, its function uncertain. This CDR3 has 14 residues. The V end lost 7 bases, the J end lost 0 bases, and 10 bases lay between the germline ends. CDR3 residues: CASTPGYSNQPQHF. As DNA, the CDR3 is TGCGCCAGCACGCCAGGGTATAGCAATCAGCCCCAGCATTTT.